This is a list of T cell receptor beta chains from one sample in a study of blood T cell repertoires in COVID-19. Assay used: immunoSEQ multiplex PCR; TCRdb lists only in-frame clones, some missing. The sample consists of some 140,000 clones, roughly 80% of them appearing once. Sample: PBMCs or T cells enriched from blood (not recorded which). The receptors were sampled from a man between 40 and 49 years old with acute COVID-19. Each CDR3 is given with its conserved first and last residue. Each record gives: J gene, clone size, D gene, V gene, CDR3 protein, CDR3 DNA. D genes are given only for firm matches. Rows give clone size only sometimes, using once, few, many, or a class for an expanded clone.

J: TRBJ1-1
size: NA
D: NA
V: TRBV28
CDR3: CASSLFMNTEAFF
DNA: TGTGCCAGCAGTTTGTTCATGAACACTGAAGCTTTCTTT

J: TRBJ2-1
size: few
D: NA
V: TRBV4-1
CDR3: CASSHPSRGYEQFF
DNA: TGCGCCAGCAGCCACCCTTCACGGGGATATGAGCAGTTCTTC

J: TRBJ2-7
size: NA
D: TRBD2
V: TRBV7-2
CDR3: CASSPQRREAPSYEQYF
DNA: TGTGCCAGCAGCCCCCAGCGGCGGGAGGCTCCCTCCTACGAGCAGTACTTC

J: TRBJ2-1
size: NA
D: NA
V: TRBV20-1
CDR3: CSGGGGSEQFF
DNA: TGCAGTGGTGGGGGGGGCAGTGAGCAGTTCTTC

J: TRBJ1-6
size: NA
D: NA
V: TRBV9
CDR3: CASSGSITEKSPLHF
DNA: TGTGCCAGCAGCGGATCGATTACGGAGAAGTCACCCCTCCACTTT

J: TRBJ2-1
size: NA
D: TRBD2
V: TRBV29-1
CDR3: CRKGTSGSGGNEQFF
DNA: TGCAGAAAGGGGACTAGCGGGAGTGGTGGCAATGAGCAGTTCTTC

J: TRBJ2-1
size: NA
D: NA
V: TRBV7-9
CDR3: CASSVNPGDYYNEQFF
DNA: TGTGCCAGCAGCGTCAATCCAGGGGACTACTACAATGAGCAGTTCTTC

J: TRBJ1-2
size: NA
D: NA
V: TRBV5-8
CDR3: CASSLVGVYGYTF
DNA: TGTGCCAGCAGCTTGGTAGGGGTCTATGGCTACACCTTC

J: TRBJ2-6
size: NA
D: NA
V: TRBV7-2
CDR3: CASRKEDRRFTGANVLTF
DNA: TGTGCCAGCAGAAAAGAAGACAGGCGCTTTACTGGGGCCAACGTCCTGACTTTC

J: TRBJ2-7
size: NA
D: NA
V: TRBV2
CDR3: CASSGEAKQYF
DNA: TGTGCCAGCAGTGGAGAGGCTAAGCAGTACTTC

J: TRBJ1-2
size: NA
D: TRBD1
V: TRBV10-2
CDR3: CATKGGTGGSDYGYTF
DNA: TGCGCCACCAAAGGCGGGACAGGTGGTTCTGACTATGGCTACACCTTC

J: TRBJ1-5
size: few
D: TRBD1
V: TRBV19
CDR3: CASSTPGDRQNQPQHF
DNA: TGTGCCAGTAGCACCCCTGGGGACAGGCAGAATCAGCCCCAGCATTTT

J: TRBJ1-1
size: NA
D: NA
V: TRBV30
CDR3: CAWSVQGNTEAFF
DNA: TGTGCCTGGAGTGTACAGGGGAACACTGAAGCTTTCTTT

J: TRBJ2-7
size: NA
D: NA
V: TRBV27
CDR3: CASSLGANIYEQYF
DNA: TGTGCCAGCAGTTTAGGAGCGAACATCTACGAGCAGTACTTC

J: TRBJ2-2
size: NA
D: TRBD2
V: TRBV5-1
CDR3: CASSWRLAGGLNTGELFF
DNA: TGCGCCAGCAGCTGGAGACTAGCGGGAGGACTGAACACCGGGGAGCTGTTTTTT

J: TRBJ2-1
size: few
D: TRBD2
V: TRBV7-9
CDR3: CASSQSGTSGYNEQFF
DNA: TGTGCCAGCAGCCAAAGTGGGACTAGCGGGTACAATGAGCAGTTCTTC

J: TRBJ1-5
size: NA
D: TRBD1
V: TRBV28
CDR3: CASSRQGARMGNQPQHF
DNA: TGTGCCAGCAGCCGACAGGGGGCTAGGATGGGCAATCAGCCCCAGCATTTT

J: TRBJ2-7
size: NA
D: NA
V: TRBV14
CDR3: CASSQDRGYEQYF
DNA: TGTGCCAGCAGCCAAGACAGGGGCTACGAGCAGTACTTC

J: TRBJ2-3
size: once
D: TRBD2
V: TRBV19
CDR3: CASSLFGGSETDTQYF
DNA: TGTGCCAGTAGTCTCTTCGGCGGGAGTGAGACAGATACGCAGTATTTT

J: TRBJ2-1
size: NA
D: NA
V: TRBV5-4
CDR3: CASSPGVSRSYNEQFF
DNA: TGTGCCAGCAGCCCCGGTGTTTCGCGATCCTACAATGAGCAGTTCTTC

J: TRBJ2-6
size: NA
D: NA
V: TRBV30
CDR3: CAWSVQSPSGANVLTF
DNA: TGTGCCTGGAGTGTACAATCTCCTTCTGGGGCCAACGTCCTGACTTTC

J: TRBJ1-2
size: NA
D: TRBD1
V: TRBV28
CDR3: CASSSTTGGHRGYTF
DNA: TGTGCCAGCAGTTCGACGACAGGGGGCCATCGCGGCTACACCTTC

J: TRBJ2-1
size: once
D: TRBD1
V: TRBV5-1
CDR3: CASSLILTGSSYNEQFF
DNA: TGCGCCAGCAGCTTGATACTGACAGGGAGCTCCTACAATGAGCAGTTCTTC

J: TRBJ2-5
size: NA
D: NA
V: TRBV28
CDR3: CASMPSQGWETQYF
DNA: TGTGCCAGCATGCCGTCGCAGGGTTGGGAGACCCAGTACTTC

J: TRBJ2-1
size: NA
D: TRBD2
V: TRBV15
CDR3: CATSIPGTSAHNEQFF
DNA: TGTGCCACCAGCATTCCCGGGACTAGCGCACACAATGAGCAGTTCTTC

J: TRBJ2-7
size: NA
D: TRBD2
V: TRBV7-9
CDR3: CASSSSGRFYEQYF
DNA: TGTGCCAGCAGCTCTAGCGGGAGGTTTTACGAGCAGTACTTC

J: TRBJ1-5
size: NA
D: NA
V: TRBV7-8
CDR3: CASSPRDPGYSNQPQHF
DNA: TGTGCCAGCAGCCCCAGGGATCCTGGGTATAGCAATCAGCCCCAGCATTTT

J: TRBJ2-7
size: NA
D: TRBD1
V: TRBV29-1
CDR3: CSVTGTGSYEQYF
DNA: TGCAGCGTAACCGGGACAGGGAGCTACGAGCAGTACTTC

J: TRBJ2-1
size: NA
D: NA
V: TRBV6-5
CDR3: CASSYSRGDNEQFF
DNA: TGTGCCAGCAGTTACTCCAGGGGAGACAATGAGCAGTTCTTC

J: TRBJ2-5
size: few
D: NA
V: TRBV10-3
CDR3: CAISDRQETQYF
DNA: TGTGCCATCAGTGACAGGCAAGAGACCCAGTACTTC

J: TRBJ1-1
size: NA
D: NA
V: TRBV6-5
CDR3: CASSYGQGTEAFF
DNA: TGTGCCAGCAGTTACGGTCAGGGCACTGAAGCTTTCTTT

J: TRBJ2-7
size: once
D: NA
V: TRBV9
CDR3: CASSPDSNSYEQYF
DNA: TGTGCCAGCAGCCCGGACTCGAACTCCTACGAGCAGTACTTC

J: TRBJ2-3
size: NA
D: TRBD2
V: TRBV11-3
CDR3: CASSPGLAGDTQYF
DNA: TGTGCCAGCAGCCCAGGACTAGCGGGGGATACGCAGTATTTT

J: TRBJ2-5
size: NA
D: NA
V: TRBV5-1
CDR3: CAPGEGGETQYF
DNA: TGCGCCCCCGGAGAAGGGGGAGAGACCCAGTACTTC

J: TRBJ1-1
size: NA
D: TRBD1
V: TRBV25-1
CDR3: CASSGRTGGKAEAFF
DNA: TGTGCCAGCAGTGGAAGGACAGGGGGGAAAGCTGAAGCTTTCTTT

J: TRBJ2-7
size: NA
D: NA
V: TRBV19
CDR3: CASSIGGSFNEQYF
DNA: TGTGCCAGTAGTATCGGCGGGTCATTCAACGAGCAGTACTTC

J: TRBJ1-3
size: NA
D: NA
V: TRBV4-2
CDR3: CASSRLGGPGNTIYF
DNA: TGTGCCAGCAGCCGTCTCGGGGGGCCTGGAAACACCATATATTTT

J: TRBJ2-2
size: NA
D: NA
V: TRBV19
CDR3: CASSARGSTGELFF
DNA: TGTGCCAGTAGTGCCAGGGGCAGCACCGGGGAGCTGTTTTTT

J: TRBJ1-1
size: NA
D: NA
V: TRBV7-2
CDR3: CASSSAGMNTEAFF
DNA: TGTGCCAGCAGCTCCGCAGGGATGAACACTGAAGCTTTCTTT

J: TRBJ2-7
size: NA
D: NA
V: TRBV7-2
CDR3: CASSFPDRNPYEQYF
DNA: TGTGCCAGCAGCTTTCCCGACAGGAACCCCTACGAGCAGTACTTC

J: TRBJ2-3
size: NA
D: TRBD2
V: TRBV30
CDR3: CAWRKAGTGTDTQYF
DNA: TGTGCCTGGAGAAAAGCGGGGACCGGCACAGATACGCAGTATTTT

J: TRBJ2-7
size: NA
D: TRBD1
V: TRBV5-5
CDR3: CASSRGQGVYEQYF
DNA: TGTGCCAGCAGCCGGGGACAGGGGGTTTACGAGCAGTACTTC

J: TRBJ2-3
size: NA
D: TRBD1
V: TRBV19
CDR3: CASTRQGGGLTDTQYF
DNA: TGTGCCAGTACCAGACAGGGGGGCGGTTTGACAGATACGCAGTATTTT

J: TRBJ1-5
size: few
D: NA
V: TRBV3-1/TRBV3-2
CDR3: CASSRDTSNQPQHF
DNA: TGTGCCAGCAGTCGGGACACCAGCAATCAGCCCCAGCATTTT

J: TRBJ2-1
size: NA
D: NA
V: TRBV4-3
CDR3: CASSQDPPSNYGNEQFF
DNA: TGCGCCAGCAGCCAAGACCCCCCGAGCAACTACGGAAATGAGCAGTTCTTC